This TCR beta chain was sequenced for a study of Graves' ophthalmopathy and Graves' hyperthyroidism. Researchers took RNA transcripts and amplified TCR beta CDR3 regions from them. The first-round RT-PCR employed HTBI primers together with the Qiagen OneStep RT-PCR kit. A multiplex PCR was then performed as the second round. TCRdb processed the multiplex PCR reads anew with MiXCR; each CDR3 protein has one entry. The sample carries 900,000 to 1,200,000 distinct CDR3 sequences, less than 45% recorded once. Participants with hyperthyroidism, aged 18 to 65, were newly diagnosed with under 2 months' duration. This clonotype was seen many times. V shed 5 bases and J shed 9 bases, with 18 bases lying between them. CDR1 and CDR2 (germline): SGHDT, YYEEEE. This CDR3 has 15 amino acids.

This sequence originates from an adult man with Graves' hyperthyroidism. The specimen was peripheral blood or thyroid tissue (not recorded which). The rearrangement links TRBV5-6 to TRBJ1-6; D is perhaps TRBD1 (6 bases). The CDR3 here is CASRDLRDMGSPLHF. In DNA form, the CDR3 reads TGTGCCAGCAGGGACCTCCGGGACATGGGTTCACCCCTCCACTTT.